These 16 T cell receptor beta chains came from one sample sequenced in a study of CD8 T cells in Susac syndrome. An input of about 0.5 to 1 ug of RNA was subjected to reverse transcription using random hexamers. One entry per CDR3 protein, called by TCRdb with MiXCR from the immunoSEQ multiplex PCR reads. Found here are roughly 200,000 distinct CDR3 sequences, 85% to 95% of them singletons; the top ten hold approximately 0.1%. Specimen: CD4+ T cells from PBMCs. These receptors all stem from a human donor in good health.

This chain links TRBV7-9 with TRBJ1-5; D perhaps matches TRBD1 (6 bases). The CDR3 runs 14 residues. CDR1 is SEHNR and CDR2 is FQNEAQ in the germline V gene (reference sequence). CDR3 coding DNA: TGTGCGAATACCGGACAGTTTAGCAATCAGCCCCAGCATTTT. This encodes CANTGQFSNQPQHF.

CDR3 residues: CASSLTPSLEADTQYF. CDR3 coding DNA: TGTGCCAGCAGCCTAACCCCGTCCCTGGAGGCAGATACGCAGTATTTT. V usage is TRBV7-2 and J usage is TRBJ2-3; possible D gene TRBD2, 5 bases. The V end was cut by 5 bases, the J end by 4 bases, with 19 bases between. This CDR3 is built from 16 residues. The germline CDR1 and CDR2 sequences are SGHTA and FQGNSA.

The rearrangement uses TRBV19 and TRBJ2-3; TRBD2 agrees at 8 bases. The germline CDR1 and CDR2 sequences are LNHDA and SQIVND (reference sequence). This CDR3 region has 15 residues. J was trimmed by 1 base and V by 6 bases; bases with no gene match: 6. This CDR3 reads CASSIGAGGTDTQYF. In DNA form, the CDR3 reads TGTGCCAGTAGCATCGGAGCGGGAGGCACAGATACGCAGTATTTT.

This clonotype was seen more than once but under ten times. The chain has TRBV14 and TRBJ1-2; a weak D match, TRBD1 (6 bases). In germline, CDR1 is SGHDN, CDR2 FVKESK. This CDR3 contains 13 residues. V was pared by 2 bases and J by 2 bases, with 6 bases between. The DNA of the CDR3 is TGTGCCAGCAGCCAACAGGGGAACTATGGCTACACCTTC. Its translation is CASSQQGNYGYTF. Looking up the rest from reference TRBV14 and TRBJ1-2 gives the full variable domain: EAGVTQFPSHSVIEKGQTVTLRCDPISGHDNLYWYRRVMGKEIKFLLHFVKESKQDESGMPNNRFLAERTGGTYSTLKVQPAELEDSGVYFCASSQQGNYGYTFGSGTRLTVV.

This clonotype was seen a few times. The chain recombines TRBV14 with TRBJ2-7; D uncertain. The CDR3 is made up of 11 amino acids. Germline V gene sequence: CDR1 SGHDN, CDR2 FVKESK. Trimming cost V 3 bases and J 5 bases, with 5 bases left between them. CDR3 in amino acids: CASSQVNEQYF. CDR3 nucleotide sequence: TGTGCCAGCAGCCAGGTAAACGAGCAGTACTTC.

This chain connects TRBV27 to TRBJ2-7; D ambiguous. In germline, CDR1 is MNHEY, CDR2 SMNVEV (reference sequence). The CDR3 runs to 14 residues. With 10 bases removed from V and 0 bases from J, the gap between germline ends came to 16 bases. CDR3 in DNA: TGTGCCATCCGAGTGGACGTCAGCTCCTACGAGCAGTACGTC. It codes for CAIRVDVSSYEQYV.

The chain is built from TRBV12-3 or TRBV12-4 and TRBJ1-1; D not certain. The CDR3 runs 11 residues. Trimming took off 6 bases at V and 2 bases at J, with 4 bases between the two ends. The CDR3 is CASRHNTEAFF. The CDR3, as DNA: TGTGCCAGCAGACATAACACTGAAGCTTTCTTT.

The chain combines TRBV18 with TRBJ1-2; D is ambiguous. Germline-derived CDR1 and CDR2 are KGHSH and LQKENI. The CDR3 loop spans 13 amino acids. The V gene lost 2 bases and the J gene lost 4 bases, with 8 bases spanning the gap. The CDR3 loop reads CASSPTVSYGYTF. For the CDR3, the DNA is TGTGCCAGCTCACCAACAGTTTCCTATGGCTACACCTTC.

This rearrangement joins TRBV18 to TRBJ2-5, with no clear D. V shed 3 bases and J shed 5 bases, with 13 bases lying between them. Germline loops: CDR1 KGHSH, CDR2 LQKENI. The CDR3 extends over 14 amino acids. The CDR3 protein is CASSPLDGRETQYF. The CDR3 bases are TGTGCCAGCTCACCCCTGGACGGACGCGAGACCCAGTACTTC.

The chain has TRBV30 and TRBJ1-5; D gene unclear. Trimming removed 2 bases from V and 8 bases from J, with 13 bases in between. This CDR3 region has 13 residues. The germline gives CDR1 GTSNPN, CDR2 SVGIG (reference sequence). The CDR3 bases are TGTGCCTGGAGTACTAAGCCTGGGGAGCCCCAGCATTTT. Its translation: CAWSTKPGEPQHF.

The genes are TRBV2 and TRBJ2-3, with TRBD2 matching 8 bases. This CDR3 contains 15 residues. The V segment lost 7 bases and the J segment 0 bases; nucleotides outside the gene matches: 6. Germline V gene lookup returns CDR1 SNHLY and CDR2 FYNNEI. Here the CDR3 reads CASTLSGGSTDTQYF. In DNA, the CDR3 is TGTGCCAGCACATTGAGCGGGGGCAGCACAGATACGCAGTATTTT.

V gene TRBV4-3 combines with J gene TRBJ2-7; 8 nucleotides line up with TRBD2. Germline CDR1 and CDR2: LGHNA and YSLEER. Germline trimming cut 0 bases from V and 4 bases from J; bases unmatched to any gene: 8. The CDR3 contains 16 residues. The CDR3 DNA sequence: TGCGCCAGCAGCCAAGACCCCAGCGGGGGACCATACGAGCAGTACTTC. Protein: CASSQDPSGGPYEQYF.

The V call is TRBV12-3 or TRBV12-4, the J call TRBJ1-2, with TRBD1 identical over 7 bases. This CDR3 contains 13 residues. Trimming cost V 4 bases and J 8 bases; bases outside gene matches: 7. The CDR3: CASSSSDRDGYTF. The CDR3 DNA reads TGTGCCAGCAGTTCCTCCGACAGGGACGGCTACACCTTC.

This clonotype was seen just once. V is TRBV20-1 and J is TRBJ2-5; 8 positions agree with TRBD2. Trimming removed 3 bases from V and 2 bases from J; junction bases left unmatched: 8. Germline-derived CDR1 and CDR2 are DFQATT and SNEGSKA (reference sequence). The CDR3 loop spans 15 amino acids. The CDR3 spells CSARSNGGAQETQYF. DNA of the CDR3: TGCAGTGCTAGGAGTAACGGGGGGGCGCAAGAGACCCAGTACTTC.

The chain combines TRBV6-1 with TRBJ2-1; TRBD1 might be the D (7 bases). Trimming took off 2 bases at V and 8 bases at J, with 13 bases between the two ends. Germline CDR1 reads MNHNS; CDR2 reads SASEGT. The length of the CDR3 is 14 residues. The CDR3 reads CASSEIGRGDEQFF. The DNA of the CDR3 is TGTGCCAGCAGTGAAATTGGCAGGGGGGATGAGCAGTTCTTC.

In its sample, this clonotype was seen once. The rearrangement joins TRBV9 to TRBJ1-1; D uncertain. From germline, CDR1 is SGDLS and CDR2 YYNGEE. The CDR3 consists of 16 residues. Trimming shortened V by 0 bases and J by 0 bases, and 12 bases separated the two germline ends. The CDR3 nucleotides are TGTGCCAGCAGCGTAGGGGTCAGCGGAATGAACACTGAAGCTTTCTTT. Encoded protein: CASSVGVSGMNTEAFF.